This TCR beta chain appears in the sequencing data of a study of PD-1 blockade in classical Hodgkin lymphoma (dated by TCRdb to the early 2020s). Looking at the study overall: Nivolumab dosing was 3 mg/kg intravenously every 2 weeks, continuing until either disease progression or unacceptable toxicity. A peripheral blood immune signature of response to PD-1 blockade in classical Hodgkin lymphoma was defined using TCR beta sequencing and CyTOF.

Genomic DNA was isolated using the Qiagen DNeasy kit from unsorted PBMCs as well as from negatively selected CD4+ and CD8+ fractions. TCR beta CDR3 regions were subjected to amplification by immunoSEQ multiplex PCR with primers that anneal to V and J segments. Amplification bias was minimized using a synthetic immune receptor repertoire, and residual bias was removed computationally after sequencing. The study's processing was this. Custom Python scripts were used to quantify repertoire diversity as the Shannon entropy index. Unsorted, CD4+ and CD8+ repertoires were examined separately, except in combined analyses, for which CD4+ and CD8+ sequences were merged in silico. A clone was considered expanded if an increase in frequency of at least 2-fold after treatment relative to C1D1 was found, and a pseudocount of 0.5 was applied to clones undetected at baseline. Clones with 0 or 1 copy at C1D1 were defined as singleton clones, while clones with 2 or more copies were defined as non-singleton clones. Clones expanded in unsorted samples were assigned a CD4+, CD8+ or unknown annotation through matching of protein sequences in sorted samples from the same patient. Wilcoxon tests on paired samples were used to test diversity changes from C1D1 to C4D1. TCRdb re-hosts the immuneACCESS table, in-frame sequences only. Its copies lack some clones; in the studies checked, an unresolved V gene accounts for under half of them, and the cause for the rest is not known. V, J and clone size derive from that table, while D and trimming were established from the DNA sequence. Here the sample has 50,000 or so clones; just under 75% occur a single time. Together, the top ten hold over 13% of the sample.

The paper as a whole reports these results and caveats: Trial patients achieving complete response had baseline diversity similar to newly diagnosed patients, whereas partial responders and progressors had significantly lower diversity. Baseline TCR diversity was reported to be lower in newly diagnosed patients than in healthy donors, and even lower in relapsed/refractory patients. CD4+ but not CD8+ TCR diversity rose significantly by C4D1 (p=0.0027 vs p=0.16), most apparent in complete responders (p=0.02). Diversity was lower in patients who began nivolumab less than 1 year after ASCT, so these patients were left out of later analyses to avoid confounding by immune reconstitution. The study covered only a single clinical trial cohort, and the causes of the repertoire differences, possibly disease activity or prior therapy, were still not defined.

The time point label, as the study defines it: cycle 2 day 1 (C2D1) of nivolumab. Every trial patient had relapsed after autologous stem cell transplantation, and cohorts A, B and C differed in prior brentuximab vedotin exposure. The trial cohort included 50 to 70 patients with relapsed/refractory classical Hodgkin lymphoma, and each patient had a best overall response of complete response, partial response or progressive disease. Trial patients were treated with single-agent nivolumab in the multi-cohort phase II CheckMate 205 trial. An independent review committee assessed best overall response by applying the 2007 International Working Group response criteria. PBMCs from the trial were collected at three points: immediately before nivolumab initiation (C1D1), and during therapy at cycle 2 day 1 and cycle 4 day 1. Peripheral blood was collected in 8 mL Vacutainer Cell Preparation Tubes, from which PBMCs were isolated by centrifugation and then cryopreserved.

CDR1 and CDR2, per the germline V gene, are MNHEY and SVGAGI. There are 15 amino acids in the CDR3, from cysteine to phenylalanine inclusive. Only the CDR3 region is kept as DNA, spanning 45 bases read in frame from base 1. Between the V and J ends, shortened by 2 bases and 6 bases respectively, the junction contains 15 bases. Notes on this clone: What antigen it recognizes has not been identified. No per-base quality is available; no much larger clone lies one base away.

The sequences come from peripheral blood mononuclear cells (PBMCs), collected before the second cycle of nivolumab. This chain joins TRBV6-5 to TRBJ2-3, and possibly TRBD1, on 6 matching bases. This clonotype originated in a human donor with classical Hodgkin lymphoma. The DNA sequence reads TGTGCCAGCAGTTACGGTGGGGGCCCTGGGGATACGCAGTATTTT. This translates into CASSYGGGPGDTQYF.